This T cell receptor (beta chain) comes out of a study of blood T cell repertoires in COVID-19. Study overall: T cells, B-cell-depleted T cells, or PBMCs provided the cDNA or gDNA that served as material.

The table came from immunoSEQ multiplex PCR; TCRdb's copy has only in-frame clones and leaves some out. The table has under 85,000 clones, approximately 82% seen once. Trimming shortened V by 7 bases and J by 0 bases, and 18 bases separated the two germline ends. Germline CDR1 is LNHDA and CDR2 is SQIVND (reference sequence). This CDR3 spans 16 amino acids. This clonotype was obtained from an elderly man with active or convalescent COVID-19. Sequenced material: peripheral blood. The chain joins TRBV19 to TRBJ1-1; no clear D gene. The CDR3 spells CASTPGVYLLNTEAFF. The DNA for the CDR3 is TGTGCCAGTACCCCCGGGGTGTACCTACTGAACACTGAAGCTTTCTTT.